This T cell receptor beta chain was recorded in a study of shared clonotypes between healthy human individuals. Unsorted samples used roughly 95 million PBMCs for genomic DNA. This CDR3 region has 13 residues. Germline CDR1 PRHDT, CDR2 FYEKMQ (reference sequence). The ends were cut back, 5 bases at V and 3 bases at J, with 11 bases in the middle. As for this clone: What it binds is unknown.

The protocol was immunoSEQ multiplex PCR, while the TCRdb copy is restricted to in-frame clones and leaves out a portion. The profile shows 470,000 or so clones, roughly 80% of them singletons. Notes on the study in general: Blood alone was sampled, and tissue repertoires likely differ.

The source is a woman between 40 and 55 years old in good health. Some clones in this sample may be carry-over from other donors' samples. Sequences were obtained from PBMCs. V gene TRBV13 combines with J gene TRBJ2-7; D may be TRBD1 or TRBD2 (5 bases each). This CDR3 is CASSPGQYYEQYF. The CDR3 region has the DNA TGTGCCAGCAGCCCGGGGCAGTACTACGAGCAGTACTTC.